The TCR beta chain described here comes from a study of CXCR3-negative and CXCR3-positive naive CD8 T cells. Preparation of TRB cDNA libraries relied on 5' RACE carrying UMI labels. TCRdb reprocessed the 5' RACE reads; each CDR3 protein has one entry and no DNA is given. The sample has about 40,000 distinct CDR3 sequences; the top ten hold about 7.7%. This clonotype counts as medium-sized (0.01 to 0.1%) by frequency. Germline V CDR1 and CDR2: MDHEN, SYDVKM. This CDR3 has 15 amino acids. The source material was memory CD8+ T cells from blood. The sequence derives from a human donor in good health. Some clones in this sample may be carry-over from other donors' samples. The V call is TRBV28, the J call TRBJ2-5; TCRdb gives TRBD1 as the D gene, but with no DNA this cannot be confirmed. The CDR3 here is CASEGDRGLGETQYF.